A selection of T cell receptor beta chains follows, all from one sample in a study of cytomegalovirus exposure and HLA in healthy donors. Clones were sequenced by immunoSEQ multiplex PCR, and TCRdb holds only the in-frame ones, with some missing. The top ten clones hold 0.95% to 1.5% of a sample with 150,000 to 200,000 clones, around four fifths of them seen once. Specimen: PBMCs. The receptor source for this set is a boy younger than 10 in good health and CMV-seronegative. CDR3s include the opening cysteine and the closing phenylalanine or tryptophan. A D gene is named only where the DNA matches it firmly. A clone size is listed for some rows: how often the clone was seen (once, few, many), or a class if it is expanded.

V	size	J	D	CDR3	DNA
TRBV2	NA	TRBJ1-5	NA	CASRRGDGNQPQHF	TGTGCCAGCCGGAGAGGTGATGGCAATCAGCCCCAGCATTTT
TRBV9	NA	TRBJ1-4	NA	CASSTSGGTNEKLFF	TGTGCCAGCAGCACCTCGGGGGGGACTAATGAAAAACTGTTTTTT
TRBV28	NA	TRBJ1-5	TRBD1	CATRQGPQPQHF	TGTGCCACTCGACAGGGGCCTCAGCCCCAGCATTTT
TRBV6-5	NA	TRBJ1-6	NA	CASSYLGGSPLHF	TGTGCCAGCAGTTACCTGGGGGGTTCACCCCTCCACTTT
TRBV25-1	NA	TRBJ2-2	TRBD1	CASSAPGQGGTGELFF	TGTGCCAGCAGTGCTCCGGGACAGGGTGGGACCGGGGAGCTGTTTTTT
TRBV6-1	NA	TRBJ1-2	NA	CASSEGEDSFDGYTF	TGTGCCAGCAGTGAAGGAGAAGACAGCTTCGATGGCTACACCTTC
TRBV14	NA	TRBJ2-7	NA	CASNKDRSYEQYF	TGTGCCAGCAATAAGGACAGAAGCTACGAGCAGTACTTC
TRBV7-2	NA	TRBJ1-6	NA	CASSLVRTANSPLHF	TGTGCCAGCAGCTTAGTTAGAACAGCCAATTCACCCCTCCACTTT
TRBV29-1	NA	TRBJ2-3	NA	CSTRSTDTQYF	TGCAGCACACGAAGCACAGATACGCAGTATTTT
TRBV7-8	once	TRBJ1-4	NA	CASSLAAGAGEKLFF	TGTGCCAGCAGCTTAGCGGCAGGGGCGGGTGAAAAACTGTTTTTT
TRBV4-2	NA	TRBJ2-2	NA	CASSQEGTQANTGELFF	TGTGCCAGCAGCCAAGAAGGAACACAGGCGAACACCGGGGAGCTGTTTTTT
TRBV10-1	NA	TRBJ2-2	NA	CASSEFKTGELFF	TGCGCCAGCAGTGAGTTTAAAACCGGGGAGCTGTTTTTT
TRBV6-1	few	TRBJ1-1	TRBD1	CASRQGVNTEAFF	TGTGCCAGCAGACAGGGGGTGAACACTGAAGCTTTCTTT
TRBV6-5	NA	TRBJ1-6	TRBD1	CASSYSKGTGNSPLHF	TGTGCCAGCAGTTACTCGAAGGGGACAGGGAATTCACCCCTCCACTTT
TRBV11-3	NA	TRBJ1-2	NA	CASSLAWRRRRNYGYTF	TGTGCCAGCAGCTTAGCATGGAGGAGAAGGAGGAACTATGGCTACACCTTC
TRBV6-5	NA	TRBJ2-5	NA	CASSYSDRYQETQYF	TGTGCCAGCAGTTATTCCGACAGATACCAAGAGACCCAGTACTTC
TRBV12-1	NA	TRBJ1-1	NA	CASSSQGRWGNTEAFF	TGTGCCAGCAGCTCGCAGGGAAGATGGGGGAACACTGAAGCTTTCTTT
TRBV6-6	NA	TRBJ2-2	NA	CASSWSGGELFF	TGTGCCAGCAGTTGGTCCGGCGGGGAGCTGTTTTTT
TRBV6-5	NA	TRBJ1-4	TRBD1	CASRLQTGSTEKLFF	TGTGCCAGCAGGCTACAGACAGGGAGTACTGAAAAACTGTTTTTT
TRBV25-1	NA	TRBJ2-2	TRBD2	CASSPAGRNTGELFF	TGTGCCAGCAGCCCAGCGGGGAGGAACACCGGGGAGCTGTTTTTT
TRBV6-5	NA	TRBJ1-1	NA	CASSRTGQYTEAFF	TGTGCCAGCAGTCGGACTGGCCAATACACTGAAGCTTTCTTT
TRBV30	NA	TRBJ2-3	NA	CAWSAEVFTDTQYF	TGTGCCTGGAGTGCTGAGGTCTTCACAGATACGCAGTATTTT
TRBV5-6	NA	TRBJ1-2	NA	CANRATGPYGYTF	TGTGCCAACAGAGCTACAGGGCCCTATGGCTACACCTTC
TRBV5-6	few	TRBJ2-5	NA	CASRFRGSAQYF	TGTGCCAGCAGATTCCGTGGTTCGGCCCAGTACTTC
TRBV5-1	NA	TRBJ1-2	NA	CASSSIPGNYGYTF	TGCGCCAGCAGCTCCATCCCGGGTAACTATGGCTACACCTTC
TRBV30	NA	TRBJ2-3	TRBD1	CACPQSGTVDLDTQYF	TGTGCCTGCCCACAATCCGGGACAGTGGACTTGGATACGCAGTATTTT
TRBV6-5	NA	TRBJ1-3	NA	CASSSPVGAGNTIYF	TGTGCCAGCAGTTCCCCCGTAGGGGCTGGAAACACCATATATTTT
TRBV5-5	NA	TRBJ1-1	NA	CASSFFGRADTEAFF	TGTGCCAGCAGCTTTTTTGGCAGGGCGGACACTGAAGCTTTCTTT
TRBV6-4	few	TRBJ1-1	NA	CASRAGAEAFF	TGTGCCAGCAGGGCAGGGGCTGAAGCTTTCTTT
TRBV7-2	few	TRBJ2-5	TRBD2	CASSLVGGDGETQYF	TGTGCCAGCAGCTTAGTGGGAGGGGATGGAGAGACCCAGTACTTC
TRBV5-5	NA	TRBJ2-1	TRBD2	CASSLGVIAGIYNEQFF	TGTGCCAGCAGCTTGGGGGTGATAGCGGGGATCTACAATGAGCAGTTCTTC
TRBV7-6	NA	TRBJ2-1	TRBD2	CASSSGLAGPHSYNEQFF	TGTGCCAGCAGCTCCGGACTAGCGGGGCCACACTCCTACAATGAGCAGTTCTTC
TRBV15	NA	TRBJ1-2	TRBD1	CATSRDRDSYGYTF	TGTGCCACCAGCAGAGATCGGGACAGCTATGGCTACACCTTC
TRBV15	NA	TRBJ2-3	TRBD2	CATSRDRSGGVRDTQYF	TGTGCCACCAGCAGAGATAGGAGCGGGGGGGTACGAGATACGCAGTATTTT
TRBV5-1	NA	TRBJ2-2	TRBD2	CASSWTSGSPGELFF	TGCGCCAGCAGCTGGACTAGCGGGAGTCCCGGGGAGCTGTTTTTT
TRBV5-4	NA	TRBJ1-1	NA	CASSPGGVNTEAFF	TGTGCCAGCAGCCCCGGCGGGGTGAACACTGAAGCTTTCTTT
TRBV6-1	NA	TRBJ1-2	NA	CASSEWARADYGYTF	TGTGCCAGCAGTGAATGGGCCAGGGCGGACTATGGCTACACCTTC
TRBV7-2	once	TRBJ1-1	NA	CASSRMWGVLNTEAFF	TGTGCCAGCAGCCGAATGTGGGGGGTACTGAACACTGAAGCTTTCTTT
TRBV10-3	NA	TRBJ1-2	TRBD1	CAISESGQLGTYTF	TGTGCCATCAGTGAGTCGGGACAGCTAGGGACCTACACCTTC
TRBV6-1	once	TRBJ2-7	TRBD1	CASTTGQGGYEQYF	TGTGCCAGCACCACCGGACAGGGAGGTTACGAGCAGTACTTC
TRBV7-9	NA	TRBJ1-3	NA	CASSGPGTSTGNTIYF	TGTGCCAGCAGCGGACCCGGGACATCAACTGGAAACACCATATATTTT
TRBV30	NA	TRBJ2-2	NA	CAWSVGGAGTGELFF	TGTGCCTGGAGTGTAGGCGGGGCGGGGACCGGGGAGCTGTTTTTT
TRBV7-6	NA	TRBJ2-5	TRBD2	CASSKGLAGGPWFETQYF	TGTGCCAGCAGCAAGGGACTAGCGGGGGGGCCGTGGTTCGAGACCCAGTACTTC
TRBV19	NA	TRBJ1-2	NA	CASRRQDSYGYTF	TGTGCCAGCAGGAGACAGGACAGTTATGGCTACACCTTC
TRBV2	few	TRBJ1-1	NA	CASRRVGNTEAFF	TGTGCCAGCAGGCGGGTGGGGAACACTGAAGCTTTCTTT
TRBV2	NA	TRBJ2-1	TRBD2	CASTRTRGNEQFF	TGTGCCAGCACGAGGACTAGAGGAAATGAGCAGTTCTTC
TRBV6-5	NA	TRBJ2-2	NA	CASSPRRGDTGELFF	TGTGCCAGCAGCCCCCGCAGGGGTGACACCGGGGAGCTGTTTTTT
TRBV11-2	once	TRBJ1-5	NA	CASSLVGGNQPQHF	TGTGCCAGCAGCTTAGTCGGGGGTAATCAGCCCCAGCATTTT
TRBV7-2	NA	TRBJ2-2	TRBD1	CASSFDRAGELFF	TGTGCCAGCAGCTTCGACAGGGCCGGGGAGCTGTTTTTT
TRBV6-1	few	TRBJ2-5	TRBD2	CASSESPTSGETQYF	TGTGCCAGCAGTGAAAGCCCGACTAGCGGAGAGACCCAGTACTTC
TRBV14	NA	TRBJ2-7	NA	CASSQEIRGNVHEQYF	TGTGCCAGCAGCCAAGAAATCCGGGGAAACGTCCACGAGCAGTACTTC
TRBV2	NA	TRBJ2-2	NA	CASNQATGELFF	TGTGCCAGCAACCAGGCCACCGGGGAGCTGTTTTTT
TRBV19	NA	TRBJ2-1	TRBD2	CASSAKGLAGVLGAHNEQFF	TGTGCCAGTAGTGCAAAGGGACTAGCGGGAGTTCTGGGGGCTCACAATGAGCAGTTCTTC
TRBV6-1	NA	TRBJ2-2	NA	CASSHDSPAGELFF	TGTGCCAGCAGTCACGACAGTCCCGCCGGGGAGCTGTTTTTT
TRBV27	NA	TRBJ2-5	TRBD1	CASSLSGQGETQYF	TGTGCCAGCAGTTTATCGGGACAGGGGGAGACCCAGTACTTC
TRBV30	NA	TRBJ2-2	TRBD2	CAWSRGGDTGELFF	TGTGCCTGGAGTCGGGGGGGAGACACCGGGGAGCTGTTTTTT
TRBV5-1	NA	TRBJ1-2	NA	CASSRDGDYGYTF	TGCGCCAGCAGTCGCGACGGGGACTATGGCTACACCTTC
TRBV6-5	once	TRBJ1-4	TRBD1	CASSMDRGGEKLFF	TGTGCCAGCAGTATGGACAGGGGGGGAGAAAAACTGTTTTTT
TRBV19	NA	TRBJ2-6	TRBD1	CASSTTGAGANVLTF	TGTGCCAGTAGTACGACAGGGGCTGGGGCCAACGTCCTGACTTTC